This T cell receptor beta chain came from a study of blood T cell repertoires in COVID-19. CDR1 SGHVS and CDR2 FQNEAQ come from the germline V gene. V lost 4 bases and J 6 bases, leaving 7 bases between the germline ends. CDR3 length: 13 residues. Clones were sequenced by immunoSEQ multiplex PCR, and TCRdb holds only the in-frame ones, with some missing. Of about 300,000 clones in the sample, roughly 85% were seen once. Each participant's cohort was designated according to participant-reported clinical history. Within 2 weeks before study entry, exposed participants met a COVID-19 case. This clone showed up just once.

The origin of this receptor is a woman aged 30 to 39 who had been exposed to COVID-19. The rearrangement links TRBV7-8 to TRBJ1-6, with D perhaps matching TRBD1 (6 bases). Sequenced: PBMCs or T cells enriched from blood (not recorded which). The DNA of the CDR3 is TGTGCCAGCAGCTCAGGGGTTAATTCACCCCTCCACTTT. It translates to CASSSGVNSPLHF. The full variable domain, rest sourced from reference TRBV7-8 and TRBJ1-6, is GAGVSQSPRYKVAKRGQDVALRCDPISGHVSLFWYQQALGQGPEFLTYFQNEAQLDKSGLPSDRFFAERPEGSVSTLKIQRTQQEDSAVYLCASSSGVNSPLHFGNGTRLTVT.